The clone carrying this TCR beta chain has just one count. This sample was taken from a study of blood T cell repertoires in COVID-19. Measured with immunoSEQ multiplex PCR; TCRdb has only the in-frame clones, and not every one. In the table there are approximately 93,000 clones, about three quarters of which are singletons. Sequencing used peripheral blood. This clonotype was sampled from a woman aged 80 or over with acute or convalescent COVID-19.

Here the CDR3 reads CASSQGTGVADTQYF. The CDR3 nucleotides are TGCGCCAGCAGCCAAGGTACAGGGGTGGCAGATACGCAGTATTTT. The chain recombines TRBV4-3 with TRBJ2-3; TRBD1 aligns across 7 bases. CDR1 is LGHNA, CDR2 YSLEER, per germline. V lost 1 base, J lost 4 bases, and 5 bases stayed unmatched. The CDR3 runs 15 residues.